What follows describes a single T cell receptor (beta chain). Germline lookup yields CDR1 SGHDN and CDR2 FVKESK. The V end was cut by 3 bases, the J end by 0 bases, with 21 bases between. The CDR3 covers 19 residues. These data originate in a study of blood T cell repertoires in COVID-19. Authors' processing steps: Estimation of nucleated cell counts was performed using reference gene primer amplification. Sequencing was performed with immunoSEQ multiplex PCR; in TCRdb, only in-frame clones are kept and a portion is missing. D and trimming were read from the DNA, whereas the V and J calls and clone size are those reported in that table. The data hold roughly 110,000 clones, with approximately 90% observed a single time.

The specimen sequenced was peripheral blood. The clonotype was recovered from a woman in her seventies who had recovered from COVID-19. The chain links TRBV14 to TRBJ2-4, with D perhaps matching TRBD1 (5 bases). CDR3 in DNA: TGTGCCAGCAGCCATGAACCCGTGGGGCTATCGAGAGCCAAAAACATTCAGTACTTC. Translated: CASSHEPVGLSRAKNIQYF.